A selection of T cell receptor beta chains follows, all from one sample in a study of blood T cells in healthy people across ages. TCRdb called the 5' RACE reads again in MiXCR, with one record for every CDR3 protein. The table records some 890,000 distinct CDR3 sequences, approximately 32% of them present only once. These same data were also listed under a study on T cells of mothers and their children.

Sequences were obtained from blood. The receptors here all came from a woman aged 40 to 55 in good health. Both conserved end residues are part of each CDR3. D genes are given only for firm matches. A row's size may be missing; if present it is once, few, many or a size class.

>TRBD1|TRBV28|few|TRBJ2-7
TGTGCCAGCGGTTCCCCGGGACAGGGGGCTCTTAACGAGCAGTACTTC
CASGSPGQGALNEQYF
>-|TRBV2|few|TRBJ1-2
TGTGCCAGCACTGAGATGGCAGGGCCCTCTAACTATGGCTACACCTTC
CASTEMAGPSNYGYTF
>-|TRBV2|few|TRBJ2-4
TGTGCCAGCAGCGGGAGGGGGACAGGTGAAAACATTCGGTACTTC
CASSGRGTGENIRYF
>-|TRBV24-1|many|TRBJ1-2
TGTGCCACCAGTGAGGGAGGGGCCCACGGCTACACCTTC
CATSEGGAHGYTF
>TRBD2|TRBV3-1|-|TRBJ2-2
TGTGCCAGCAGCCACGGGACTAGCGATGTCGGGGAGCTGTTTTTT
CASSHGTSDVGELFF
>-|TRBV15|many|TRBJ2-3
TGTGCCACCAGCAGAGAACCCCCTAGCGCAGATACGCAGTATTTT
CATSREPPSADTQYF
>TRBD1|TRBV28|few|TRBJ1-6
TGTGCCAGCTATGACGGGACAGGGGTTTCACCCCTCCACTTT
CASYDGTGVSPLHF
>-|TRBV28|-|TRBJ2-1
TGTGCCAGCAATGGCGGGACAGCGAGCTCCTACAATGAGCAGTTCTTC
CASNGGTASSYNEQFF
>-|TRBV28|many|TRBJ2-7
TGTGCCAGCAGTTTCGAATACGAGCAGTACTTC
CASSFEYEQYF
>-|TRBV7-9|few|TRBJ1-2
TGTGCCAGCAGCTTAGCGACGGGGGCGTACGGCTACACCTTC
CASSLATGAYGYTF
>-|TRBV28|-|TRBJ1-6
TGTGCCACGAACGGTGGGGCAGAGTCACCCCTCCACTTT
CATNGGAESPLHF
>TRBD2|TRBV5-4|few|TRBJ2-3
TGTGCCAGCAGGGATAAGCGGGGGGGAGGGACAGATACGCAGTATTTT
CASRDKRGGGTDTQYF
>-|TRBV10-3|once|TRBJ2-5
TGTGCCATCAGTAAGGCTAGTCAGCTGTACCAAGAGACCCAGTACTTC
CAISKASQLYQETQYF
>-|TRBV5-5|-|TRBJ1-3
TGTGCCAGCAGCCTCCTTATATCGAGGGGTCAGGACACCATATATTTT
CASSLLISRGQDTIYF
>-|TRBV19|few|TRBJ1-1
TGTGCCAGTAGTTGGGGGAATCTGAACACTGAAGCTTTCTTT
CASSWGNLNTEAFF
>TRBD1|TRBV30|many|TRBJ2-7
TGTGCCTGGAGGGGACAGGGCTTGGGGCTAAGGTCCTACGAGCAGTACTTC
CAWRGQGLGLRSYEQYF
>-|TRBV7-9|many|TRBJ1-2
TGTGCCAGCAGCTTAGCGCAGCGGGATGGCTACACCTTC
CASSLAQRDGYTF
>-|TRBV7-8|-|TRBJ1-1
TGTGCCAGCAGCTTAAAAGGCCAGGCTAACACTGAAGCTTTCTTT
CASSLKGQANTEAFF
>TRBD2|TRBV7-2|many|TRBJ2-7
TGTGCCAGCAGCTTAGCAGCTAGCGGGGCCTACGAGCAGTACTTC
CASSLAASGAYEQYF
>-|TRBV6-6|few|TRBJ1-5
TGTGCCAGCAGTTACGAACGGGGGGGCGTACGGGGGCAGCCCCAGCATTTT
CASSYERGGVRGQPQHF
>-|TRBV28|many|TRBJ2-6
TGTGCGGCGGGACAGTTGTTCTCTGGGGCCAACGTCCTGACTTTC
CAAGQLFSGANVLTF
>-|TRBV20-1|many|TRBJ2-5
TGCAGTGCTAGCGAATTGGCAACCCAAGAGACCCAGTACTTC
CSASELATQETQYF
>-|TRBV6-5|many|TRBJ2-1
TGTGCCAGCAGACATCCCACTGGTGAGCAGTTCTTC
CASRHPTGEQFF
>TRBD1|TRBV20-1|-|TRBJ1-4
TGCAGTGCTAGGGACAGGGAGTTGTTGGCTAATGAAAAACTGTTTTTT
CSARDRELLANEKLFF
>TRBD2|TRBV27|many|TRBJ2-4
TGTGCCAGCAGCGGGAGGGGCAAAAACATTCAGTACTTC
CASSGRGKNIQYF
>-|TRBV6-1|-|TRBJ1-4
TGTGCCAGCAGTGAATTGTGGTTTGGAACTAATGAAAAACTGTTTTTT
CASSELWFGTNEKLFF
>TRBD2|TRBV4-3|many|TRBJ2-5
TGCGCCAGCAGCCAAGTATACGGGGGGGCATGGGAGCAGTACTTC
CASSQVYGGAWEQYF
>TRBD2|TRBV7-2|many|TRBJ2-1
TGTGCCAGCAGCTTAGATGCGGGGGGAAGCAATGAGCAGTTCTTC
CASSLDAGGSNEQFF
>-|TRBV18|-|TRBJ1-2
TGTGCCAGCTCACCCGGCTTCAGGGCGGATGGCTACACCTTC
CASSPGFRADGYTF
>TRBD1|TRBV28|-|TRBJ2-3
TGTGTCAGCAGGGGACAGCTCACAGATACGCAGTATTTT
CVSRGQLTDTQYF
>-|TRBV14|-|TRBJ2-7
TGTGCCAGCAGCCGCAACAGGGAGGGCGAGCAGTACTTC
CASSRNREGEQYF
>-|TRBV19|-|TRBJ2-1
TGTGCCACTGGGGACATAGTTTACAATGAGCAGTTCTTC
CATGDIVYNEQFF
>TRBD1|TRBV28|many|TRBJ1-2
TGTGCCAGCAGTACCCAGCAGGGACAGTTGAACTATGGCTACACCTTC
CASSTQQGQLNYGYTF
>-|TRBV18|-|TRBJ1-2
TGTGCCAGCTCACCACAGGAACGCTATGGCTACACCTTC
CASSPQERYGYTF
>-|TRBV10-2|many|TRBJ1-2
TGCGCCAGCAGTGATCTAGGAGCTAACTATGGCTACACCTTC
CASSDLGANYGYTF
>TRBD1|TRBV9|-|TRBJ2-3
TGTGCCAGCAGCGTAGAACCGGGACAGGGGGGAGATACGCAGTATTTT
CASSVEPGQGGDTQYF
>-|TRBV7-8|-|TRBJ2-3
TGTGCCAGCAGCTTAGCTATGGTGGACTGGGGCACAGATACGCAGTATTTT
CASSLAMVDWGTDTQYF
>-|TRBV7-2|few|TRBJ2-3
TGTGCCAGCACTCAGTGGAGTAGCACAGATACGCAGTATTTT
CASTQWSSTDTQYF
>-|TRBV5-1|few|TRBJ2-2
TGCGCCAGCAGCTCAGGACATACCACCGGGGAGCTGTTTTTT
CASSSGHTTGELFF
>-|TRBV6-5|many|TRBJ2-7
TGTGCCAGCAGTTACTCGTCCGGCGGAAGGGAGTACTTC
CASSYSSGGREYF